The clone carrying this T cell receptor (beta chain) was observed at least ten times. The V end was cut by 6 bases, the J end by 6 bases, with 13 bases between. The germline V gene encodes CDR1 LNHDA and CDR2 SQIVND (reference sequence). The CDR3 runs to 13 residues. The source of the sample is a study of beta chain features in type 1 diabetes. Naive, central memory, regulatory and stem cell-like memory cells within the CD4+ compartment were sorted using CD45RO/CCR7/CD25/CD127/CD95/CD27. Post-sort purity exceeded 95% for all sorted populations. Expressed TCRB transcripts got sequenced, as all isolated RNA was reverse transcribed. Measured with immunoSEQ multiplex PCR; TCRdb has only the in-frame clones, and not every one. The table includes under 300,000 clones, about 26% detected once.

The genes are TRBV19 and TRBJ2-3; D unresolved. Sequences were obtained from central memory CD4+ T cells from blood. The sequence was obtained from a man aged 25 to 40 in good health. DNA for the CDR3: TGTGCCAGTAGCGGAGCGAGCGTGGATACGCAGTATTTT. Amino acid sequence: CASSGASVDTQYF.